Following are 23 T cell receptor beta chains from one sample sequenced in a study of siplizumab effects on memory and regulatory T cells. TCRdb's table, derived via immunoSEQ multiplex PCR, lists solely in-frame clones and lacks some. The data hold approximately 94,000 clones, with approximately 93% observed a single time. The specimen was CD8+ T cells sorted from blood. The receptors were gathered from a human donor in good health.

V usage is TRBV6-5 and J usage is TRBJ2-7, with TRBD2 as a possible D gene (6 bases). CDR3 length: 15 amino acids. Germline V lookup: CDR1 MNHEY, CDR2 SVGAGI. The ends were cut back, 7 bases at V and 3 bases at J, with 19 bases in the middle. CDR3 in DNA: TGTGCCAGCAATAACCCCGGGACTCCTCTCTACGAGCAGTACTTC. Residues: CASNNPGTPLYEQYF.

This sequence joins TRBV5-1 and TRBJ1-2; TRBD1 matches 8 bases. Germline values: CDR1 SGHRS, CDR2 YFSETQ. J was trimmed by 8 bases and V by 0 bases; bases with no gene match: 9. This CDR3 is 15 amino acids long. CDR3 region: CASSLGQGAQMGYTF. CDR3 nucleotides: TGCGCCAGCAGCTTGGGGCAGGGGGCGCAGATGGGCTACACCTTC.

The CDR3 DNA reads as TGTGCCAGCAGCTGGGGGGAATATCAGCCCCAGCATTTT. This gives the protein CASSWGEYQPQHF. The genes are TRBV27 and TRBJ1-5; maybe TRBD1 (5 bases). The CDR3 totals 13 residues. V was trimmed by 6 bases and J by 5 bases, leaving 11 bases between them. Germline V lookup: CDR1 MNHEY, CDR2 SMNVEV (reference sequence).

V and J are TRBV6-5 and TRBJ1-1; TRBD1 agrees at 10 bases. Germline V gene lookup returns CDR1 MNHEY and CDR2 SVGAGI. The CDR3 has 15 amino acids. Trimming removed 2 bases from V and 0 bases from J; junction bases left unmatched: 0. CDR3 in DNA: TGTGCCAGCAGTTACGGACAGGGGGTGAACACTGAAGCTTTCTTT. Its translation is CASSYGQGVNTEAFF.

V and J are TRBV7-9 and TRBJ2-5; D possibly uses TRBD1 or TRBD2 (5 bases each). V lost 6 bases and J 3 bases, leaving 14 bases between the germline ends. CDR1 is SEHNR and CDR2 is FQNEAQ in the germline V gene (reference sequence). The CDR3 extends over 14 amino acids. This CDR3 reads CASSHPGPEETQYF. The CDR3 DNA sequence: TGTGCCAGCAGTCACCCGGGACCTGAAGAGACCCAGTACTTC.

This chain links TRBV19 with TRBJ2-1, with a tentative D call TRBD2 (5 bases). This CDR3 comprises 13 residues. The V gene's germline CDR1 is LNHDA and CDR2 SQIVND (reference sequence). The V and J ends lost 3 bases and 8 bases respectively, with 11 bases between them. Written as DNA, the CDR3 is TGTGCCAGTAGTATCACTGGGAGCCATGAGCAGTTCTTC. Translating gives CASSITGSHEQFF.

This clone was detected once. The J gene is TRBJ2-7, the V gene TRBV29-1; D is possibly TRBD2 (5 bases). The CDR3 runs to 14 residues. The V gene's germline CDR1 is SQVTM and CDR2 ANQGSEA. Trimming took off 5 bases at V and 3 bases at J, with 17 bases between the two ends. CDR3 nucleotide sequence: TGCAGCGTTTCCTACAGCGGAAGGAGCTACGAGCAGTACTTC. Its translation: CSVSYSGRSYEQYF.

This sequence joins TRBV4-1 and TRBJ2-7, with a weak D call TRBD1 (6 bases). The CDR3 totals 16 residues. V lost 1 base, J lost 0 bases, and 13 bases lay in between. Germline CDR1 MGHRA, CDR2 YSYEKL. This CDR3 is CASSQVSQGSSYEQYF. CDR3 nucleotides: TGCGCCAGCAGCCAAGTCTCACAGGGAAGCTCCTACGAGCAGTACTTC.

The chain is built from TRBV27 and TRBJ1-2; 7 nucleotides match TRBD1. In germline, CDR1 is MNHEY, CDR2 SMNVEV (reference sequence). There are 13 residues in the CDR3. Trimming took 5 bases from V and 5 from J; bases not matched to a gene: 5. The CDR3 DNA sequence: TGTGCCAGCAGTGAGACAGGGATGTATGGCTACACCTTC. It encodes CASSETGMYGYTF.

This CDR3 reads CASSPPGQQETQYF. The CDR3, as DNA: TGTGCCAGCAGCCCACCGGGACAGCAAGAGACCCAGTACTTC. V usage is TRBV7-9 and J usage is TRBJ2-5; 7 bases map to TRBD1. The CDR3 runs to 14 residues. Losses at the gene ends were 5 bases for V and 2 bases for J; bases not matched to a gene: 5. Per germline, CDR1 SEHNR and CDR2 FQNEAQ (reference sequence).

The chain carries TRBV4-1 and TRBJ2-7; TRBD1 or TRBD2 may be the D gene (5 bases each). There are 14 residues in the CDR3. Trimming shortened V by 3 bases and J by 2 bases, and 11 bases separated the two germline ends. Germline V gives CDR1 MGHRA, CDR2 YSYEKL. For the CDR3, the DNA is TGCGCCAGCAGCCACGACGGGGACCCCTACGAGCAGTACTTC. It translates to CASSHDGDPYEQYF.

This chain connects TRBV7-9 to TRBJ1-1; tentative D call: TRBD1 (5 bases). With 9 bases removed from V and 1 base from J, the gap between germline ends came to 12 bases. Germline V gene lookup returns CDR1 SEHNR and CDR2 FQNEAQ (reference sequence). The CDR3 sequence is 13 residues long. The CDR3 DNA follows: TGTGCCAGTGCCCGGGACCAGAACACTGAAGCTTTCTTT. Its protein is CASARDQNTEAFF.

This sequence joins TRBV30 and TRBJ2-1; TRBD1 matches 8 bases. Trimming cost V 4 bases and J 8 bases; bases outside gene matches: 10. The CDR3 loop spans 14 amino acids. Per the germline V gene, CDR1 is GTSNPN and CDR2 is SVGIG (reference sequence). CDR3 loop: CAWTAGRGHHEQFF. The CDR3 bases are TGTGCCTGGACCGCCGGCAGGGGGCATCATGAGCAGTTCTTC.

J is TRBJ2-3 and V is TRBV6-4; TRBD2 agrees at 9 bases. The CDR3 is 14 residues long. Germline V gives CDR1 MRHNA, CDR2 SNTAGT. V lost 6 bases, J lost 3 bases, and 4 bases stayed unmatched. Here the CDR3 DNA reads TGTGCCAGCAGCCTAGCGGGGAATACAGATACGCAGTATTTT. This sequence encodes CASSLAGNTDTQYF.

The chain has TRBV5-1 and TRBJ2-7; 10 nucleotides match TRBD2. Germline CDR1 SGHRS, CDR2 YFSETQ. This CDR3 spans 14 amino acids. Trimming at V came to 0 bases and at J to 6 bases, leaving 3 bases not matched to a gene. The CDR3 protein is CASSLELAGVEQYF. The CDR3 DNA reads TGCGCCAGCAGCTTGGAGCTAGCGGGAGTCGAGCAGTACTTC.

Concerning this clone: The junction departs from germline at one end; a sequencing error may be responsible. This chain connects TRBV7-7 to TRBJ2-3; the D gene is possibly TRBD2 (5 bases). The germline V gene encodes CDR1 SSHAT and CDR2 FNYEAQ (reference sequence). The CDR3 is made up of 15 amino acids. DNA for the CDR3: TGTGCTAGCAGCTTAGGCATGGACTGGAGAGATACGCAGTATTTT. This codes for CASSLGMDWRDTQYF.

The chain employs TRBV7-8 and TRBJ2-3; maybe TRBD1 (5 bases). Germline CDR1 reads SGHVS; CDR2 reads FQNEAQ. The CDR3 runs to 16 residues. Trimming pared 1 base from V and 7 bases from J, leaving 18 bases between. The CDR3 region is CASSLEVGSAGNTQYF. The CDR3 region has the DNA TGTGCCAGCAGCTTAGAAGTGGGATCTGCAGGGAATACGCAGTATTTT.

The CDR3 loop reads CASSPRKYTEAFF. The CDR3 DNA follows: TGCGCCAGCTCCCCACGGAAGTACACTGAAGCTTTCTTT. The chain is built from TRBV4-1 and TRBJ1-1; D unclear. Germline CDR1 reads MGHRA; CDR2 reads YSYEKL. V was shortened by 8 bases and J by 3 bases, with 13 bases between the two germline ends. The CDR3 is 13 residues long.

The gene calls are TRBV6-4 and TRBJ2-5; 9 bases line up with TRBD1. CDR3 length: 13 residues. CDR1 MRHNA and CDR2 SNTAGT come from the germline V gene. Trimming took 7 bases from V and 4 from J; bases not matched to a gene: 4. CDR3 sequence (DNA): TGTGCCAGCACCATACAGGGGGCAGAGACCCAGTACTTC. It specifies CASTIQGAETQYF.

This sequence joins TRBV2 and TRBJ1-2; D is undetermined. Germline CDR1 is SNHLY and CDR2 is FYNNEI. The ends were cut back, 3 bases at V and 9 bases at J, with 14 bases in the middle. The CDR3 is 13 amino acids. In DNA, the CDR3 is TGTGCCAGCAGTGACGGCTCCCCGGGTCGCTACACCTTC. Translated: CASSDGSPGRYTF.

This chain links TRBV7-3 with TRBJ1-1, with TRBD1 matching 7 bases. V shed 1 base, J shed 5 bases, and the junction held 4 bases outside the gene matches. The CDR3 covers 14 residues. Germline CDR1 reads SGHTA; CDR2 reads FQGTGA. This CDR3 is CASSLIHRGTEAFF. CDR3 DNA: TGTGCCAGCAGCTTAATTCACAGGGGTACTGAAGCTTTCTTT.

CDR3: CASSLESGGRNEQFF. In DNA, the CDR3 is TGTGCCAGCAGCTTAGAGTCGGGAGGTCGAAATGAGCAGTTCTTC. This chain connects TRBV11-3 to TRBJ2-1, with 7 bases identical to TRBD2. The V segment lost 0 bases and the J segment 7 bases; nucleotides outside the gene matches: 6. The CDR3 extends over 15 amino acids. Germline CDR1 is SGHNT and CDR2 is YENEEA. Looking up the rest from reference TRBV11-3 and TRBJ2-1 gives the full variable domain: EAGVVQSPRYKIIEKKQPVAFWCNPISGHNTLYWYLQNLGQGPELLIRYENEEAVDDSQLPKDRFSAERLKGVDSTLKIQPAELGDSAVYLCASSLESGGRNEQFFGPGTRLTVL.

The genes are TRBV7-2 and TRBJ2-7; the D gene is possibly TRBD1 (5 bases). Trimming cost V 0 bases and J 3 bases, with 6 bases left between them. Per the germline V gene, CDR1 is SGHTA and CDR2 is FQGNSA. The CDR3 runs 13 residues. CDR3 loop: CASSLARVYEQYF. CDR3 nucleotides: TGTGCCAGCAGCTTAGCCAGGGTCTACGAGCAGTACTTC.